These T cell receptor beta chains were read from a single sample in a study of shared clonotypes between healthy human individuals. This table comes from immunoSEQ multiplex PCR, and its TCRdb copy is limited to in-frame clones, with some not included. Here the sample spans millions of clones, over 85% being singletons. Sequencing was performed on naive CD8+ T cells sorted from blood. These receptors came from a man between 18 and 35 years old in good health. Each CDR3 is given with its conserved first and last residue. A D gene is named only where the DNA matches it firmly. Where a row states a size, it is once, few, many or the class of an expanded clone; other rows omit it.

clone_size	v_call	d_call	j_call	cdr3_aa	cdr3_nt
.	TRBV4-1	TRBD1	TRBJ1-1	CASSQRTGGEAFF	TGCGCCAGCAGCCAACGGACAGGAGGCGAAGCTTTCTTT
.	TRBV5-1	.	TRBJ2-7	CASSVANSYEQYF	TGCGCCAGCAGTGTGGCCAACTCCTACGAGCAGTACTTC
.	TRBV4-1	TRBD2	TRBJ2-5	CASSIRTSGQETQYF	TGCGCCAGCAGCATACGGACTAGCGGACAAGAGACCCAGTACTTC
.	TRBV5-6	.	TRBJ2-7	CASSLGPEQYF	TGTGCCAGCAGCTTGGGGCCAGAGCAGTACTTC
.	TRBV7-8	.	TRBJ2-7	CASSFGQTYEQYF	TGTGCCAGCAGCTTCGGACAGACCTACGAGCAGTACTTC
.	TRBV6-5	.	TRBJ1-1	CASSYSGSEAFF	TGTGCCAGCAGTTACTCCGGGTCTGAAGCTTTCTTT
few	TRBV19	.	TRBJ1-3	CASSIEGTAGNTIYF	TGTGCCAGTAGTATTGAGGGGACCGCTGGAAACACCATATATTTT
.	TRBV28	.	TRBJ2-7	CASRNPGASAYEQYF	TGTGCCAGCAGGAATCCGGGGGCGTCCGCCTACGAGCAGTACTTC
.	TRBV27	.	TRBJ2-7	CASSFSDTYEQYF	TGTGCCAGCAGTTTTTCAGACACCTACGAGCAGTACTTC
.	TRBV7-6	.	TRBJ2-7	CASSFGGSYEQYF	TGTGCCAGCAGCTTTGGAGGGTCCTACGAGCAGTACTTC
.	TRBV5-1	.	TRBJ2-3	CASSLSKKTDTQYF	TGCGCCAGTAGCTTGTCTAAGAAAACAGATACGCAGTATTTT
.	TRBV9	.	TRBJ2-5	CASSVKYQETQYF	TGTGCCAGCAGCGTCAAGTACCAAGAGACCCAGTACTTC
.	TRBV11-2	.	TRBJ2-5	CASSSLKETQYF	TGTGCCAGCAGCTCCCTAAAAGAGACCCAGTACTTC
.	TRBV5-6	.	TRBJ2-3	CASSSPYRGSTDTQYF	TGTGCCAGCAGCTCTCCTTACAGAGGAAGCACAGATACGCAGTATTTT
.	TRBV27	.	TRBJ1-5	CASSFGSPSGNQPQHF	TGTGCCAGCAGTTTTGGCAGTCCGTCAGGCAATCAGCCCCAGCATTTT
once	TRBV5-1	.	TRBJ2-7	CASRYQDTSYEQYF	TGCGCCAGCAGGTATCAGGACACCTCCTACGAGCAGTACTTC
.	TRBV5-5	.	TRBJ2-7	CASSLRQAYYEQYF	TGTGCCAGCAGCTTGAGGCAGGCCTACTACGAGCAGTACTTC
.	TRBV7-8	TRBD2	TRBJ2-3	CASSTPVLAGGDTQYF	TGTGCCAGCAGCACGCCGGTACTAGCGGGAGGGGATACGCAGTATTTT
.	TRBV11-3	.	TRBJ2-2	CASSEESNTGELFF	TGTGCCAGCAGCGAGGAGTCGAACACCGGGGAGCTGTTTTTT
.	TRBV4-1	.	TRBJ2-5	CASSQEATAGETQYF	TGCGCCAGCAGCCAAGAGGCGACGGCAGGGGAGACCCAGTACTTC
once	TRBV12-5	.	TRBJ1-1	CASGMNTEAFF	TGTGCTAGTGGAATGAACACTGAAGCTTTCTTT
.	TRBV2	TRBD1	TRBJ1-4	CASSELLGQGGVFF	TGTGCCAGCAGTGAACTATTGGGACAGGGGGGAGTGTTTTTT
once	TRBV7-9	.	TRBJ1-2	CASSSDSDGNYGYTF	TGTGCCAGCAGCTCCGATTCGGACGGTAACTATGGCTACACCTTC
.	TRBV4-1	TRBD1	TRBJ1-1	CASSQEVGTATFF	TGCGCCAGCAGCCAGGAGGTCGGGACAGCAACTTTCTTT
few	TRBV5-1	TRBD1	TRBJ2-7	CASSWGTGGYEQYF	TGCGCCAGCAGCTGGGGGACAGGGGGCTACGAGCAGTACTTC
.	TRBV7-2	.	TRBJ2-1	CASSLARSRINEQFF	TGTGCCAGCAGCTTAGCGCGGAGCCGGATTAATGAGCAGTTCTTC
.	TRBV7-9	.	TRBJ2-2	CASSFVDRPGELFF	TGTGCCAGCAGCTTTGTCGACAGGCCCGGGGAGCTGTTTTTT
.	TRBV10-1	TRBD2	TRBJ2-3	CASSEASGGADTQYF	TGCGCCAGCAGTGAGGCCAGCGGGGGGGCAGATACGCAGTATTTT
.	TRBV27	.	TRBJ1-1	CASSLSGLQFEAFF	TGTGCCAGCAGTTTATCAGGTTTACAGTTTGAAGCTTTCTTT
once	TRBV6-1	.	TRBJ2-7	CASTRDLMILEQYF	TGTGCCAGCACCCGGGACCTCATGATCCTCGAGCAGTACTTC
.	TRBV5-6	.	TRBJ2-5	CASSLWQLYQETQYF	TGTGCCAGCAGCTTGTGGCAGCTGTACCAAGAGACCCAGTACTTC
.	TRBV7-8	.	TRBJ2-7	CASSRSGDTSYEQYF	TGTGCCAGCAGCCGCTCGGGGGACACATCCTACGAGCAGTACTTC
.	TRBV11-2	TRBD2	TRBJ2-2	CASSFGAGGYTGELFF	TGTGCCAGCAGCTTCGGAGCGGGGGGCTACACCGGGGAGCTGTTTTTT
.	TRBV27	.	TRBJ2-7	CASSLAGSSYEQYF	TGTGCCAGCAGTTTGGCAGGATCGTCCTACGAGCAGTACTTC
.	TRBV1	.	TRBJ2-5	CTSSQENILAARQETQYF	TGCACCAGCAGCCAAGAAAACATACTGGCTGCGAGGCAAGAGACCCAGTACTTC
.	TRBV2	TRBD2	TRBJ2-7	CAGRGDLYEQYF	TGTGCCGGTCGGGGGGATTTGTACGAGCAGTACTTC
.	TRBV7-6	.	TRBJ2-7	CASSLALSERATYEQYF	TGTGCCAGCAGCTTAGCCCTCTCAGAGAGGGCCACCTACGAGCAGTACTTC
.	TRBV27	TRBD2	TRBJ2-1	CASSFLAGGDNEQFF	TGTGCCAGCAGTTTTCTAGCGGGGGGAGACAATGAGCAGTTCTTC